This TCR beta chain is drawn from a study of monozygotic twins with inflammatory bowel disease. General study results and limits: Twins with IBD had fewer clonotypes in common with others than healthy twins, particularly during disease activity.

Concerning this clonotype itself: Its antigen is as yet unknown.

TCRdb re-analyzed the 5' RACE reads; it lists each CDR3 protein once, without DNA. The sample shows a few hundred thousand distinct CDR3 sequences, and 2% to 3% sits with its ten largest clones. What was sequenced was blood. This sequence originates from a human donor with ulcerative colitis or Crohn's disease, or a healthy co-twin of an affected twin (not recorded which).

The CDR3 is CASSPGDGGYNEQFF. This chain uses TRBV18 with TRBJ2-1; TCRdb's D call of TRBD1 is untestable without DNA. Germline V gene lookup returns CDR1 KGHSH and CDR2 LQKENI. The CDR3 loop spans 15 amino acids.